The clone carrying this T cell receptor (beta chain) was observed many times. These data come from a study of identical twins. In TCRdb, the 5' RACE reads were re-called with MiXCR into one record per CDR3 protein. The sample includes roughly 1.6 million distinct CDR3 sequences, around 33% of them seen just once. This clonotype was sampled from a newborn girl in good health. What was sequenced was cord blood.

CDR3 loop: CASSPRTSAVTDTQYF. The DNA for the CDR3 is TGTGCCAGCAGCCCCCGGACTAGTGCTGTCACAGATACGCAGTATTTT. The gene calls are TRBV7-6 and TRBJ2-3; TRBD2 aligns across 7 bases. V dropped 5 bases and J dropped 2; count of bases not matched to a gene: 10. CDR1 and CDR2 from the germline V gene are SGHVS and FNYEAQ. CDR3 length: 16 amino acids.